This passage covers 10 T cell receptor beta chains from one sample sequenced in a study of blood T cell repertoires in COVID-19. Produced via immunoSEQ multiplex PCR; TCRdb's table is partial and in-frame only. Here the sample spans around 100,000 clones, about 85% being singletons. Sample: peripheral blood. The receptors derive from a man aged 50 to 59 in a cohort sampled during active COVID-19.

V and J are TRBV27 and TRBJ1-2; 7 nucleotides match TRBD1. The CDR3 spans 16 residues. J was trimmed by 4 bases and V by 5 bases; bases with no gene match: 13. The germline gives CDR1 MNHEY, CDR2 SMNVEV (reference sequence). The CDR3 nucleotides read TGTGCCAGCAGTCCTTCGACAGGGACCCTCATCTATGGCTACACCTTC. Protein sequence: CASSPSTGTLIYGYTF.

This clone was counted a single time. The V and J genes are TRBV24-1 and TRBJ2-1, with D perhaps matching TRBD1 (6 bases). The germline V and J ends were trimmed by 3 bases and 2 bases, with 13 bases remaining between them. Germline V gene data show CDR1 as KGHDR and CDR2 as SFDVKD. The CDR3 totals 16 residues. The CDR3 loop reads CATSDADSRAYNEQFF. CDR3 DNA sequence: TGTGCCACCAGTGATGCGGACAGCCGGGCCTACAATGAGCAGTTCTTC.

This rearrangement joins TRBV3-1 (or the pseudogene TRBV3-2) to TRBJ1-5, with D possibly being TRBD1 (6 bases). With 6 bases removed from V and 6 bases from J, the gap between germline ends came to 18 bases. This CDR3 comprises 15 residues. CDR1 and CDR2 from the germline V gene are LGHDT and YNNKEL (reference sequence). CDR3 nucleotide sequence: TGTGCCAGCAGTCCCACGTTGACAGGTAGTCAGCCCCAGCATTTT. Its protein product is CASSPTLTGSQPQHF.

This sequence joins TRBV9 and TRBJ2-5; D perhaps matches TRBD2 (6 bases). There are 14 residues in the CDR3. Germline-derived CDR1 and CDR2 are SGDLS and YYNGEE. V was pared by 0 bases and J by 5 bases, with 11 bases between. CDR3 sequence reads: CASSVAGGGETQYF. In DNA form, the CDR3 reads TGTGCCAGCAGCGTAGCCGGGGGAGGTGAGACCCAGTACTTC.

The chain has TRBV19 and TRBJ2-2; tentative D call: TRBD1 (5 bases). This CDR3 has 15 residues. Trimming took 6 bases from V and 4 from J, leaving 15 bases between them. The germline gives CDR1 LNHDA, CDR2 SQIVND (reference sequence). CDR3: CASRPAGPGTGELFF. The CDR3 region has the DNA TGTGCCAGTAGGCCAGCAGGGCCGGGCACCGGGGAGCTGTTTTTT.

The rearrangement links TRBV6-1 to TRBJ1-5; D call uncertain. V lost 2 bases, J lost 5 bases, and 13 bases lay in between. In germline, CDR1 is MNHNS, CDR2 SASEGT. The CDR3 has 15 residues. The CDR3 region is CASSEWAWGDQPQHF. The CDR3 nucleotides read TGTGCCAGCAGTGAATGGGCTTGGGGAGATCAGCCCCAGCATTTT.

This rearrangement joins TRBV27 to TRBJ2-5, with TRBD1 matching 7 bases. The CDR3 spans 15 residues. The germline gives CDR1 MNHEY, CDR2 SMNVEV (reference sequence). Trimming took 2 bases from V and 5 from J; bases not matched to a gene: 8. CDR3: CASSLPGTERETQYF. The CDR3 bases are TGTGCCAGCAGTTTACCCGGGACAGAACGGGAGACCCAGTACTTC.

J is TRBJ2-3 and V is TRBV5-1, with 13 bases that match TRBD2. Germline CDR1 is SGHRS and CDR2 is YFSETQ. The junction had 7 bases not matched to a gene; V was cut back by 7 bases and J by 2 bases. This CDR3 comprises 16 residues. CDR3 sequence reads: CASSPGTSGDTDTQYF. CDR3 nucleotide sequence: TGCGCCAGCTCCCCTGGGACTAGCGGGGACACAGATACGCAGTATTTT.

V and J are TRBV4-3 and TRBJ2-5, with D perhaps TRBD2 (5 bases). V lost 0 bases to trimming and J lost 12 bases, with 20 bases between them. Per germline, CDR1 LGHNA and CDR2 YSLEER. The CDR3 has 15 residues. Written as DNA, the CDR3 is TGCGCCAGCAGCCAAGATAATCGGGGTGGGAGCGTTGAGTACTTC. Translated: CASSQDNRGGSVEYF.

This chain connects TRBV10-3 to TRBJ1-3; D is uncertain. Trimming stripped 6 bases from V and 3 bases from J, with 18 bases between. Germline-derived CDR1 and CDR2 are ENHRY and SYGVKD. This CDR3 comprises 16 residues. The CDR3 region has the DNA TGTGCCATCAGCCCGGCGGGGAGGGTAGATGGAAACACCATATATTTT. This encodes CAISPAGRVDGNTIYF.